This TCR beta chain came from a study of cytomegalovirus exposure and HLA in healthy donors. Notes on the study in general: In vitro testing confirmed a few CMV-associated chains as specific for CMV antigens. Later on, an analysis showed TCR association rates differing by HLA locus, with DRB1 the most and HLA-C the fewest. Fewer N-insertions (relative to the approximately 700-donor mean) were reportedly seen in an Asian-associated ancestry cluster in a later analysis.

Use of 60 Vbeta and 13 Jbeta primers characterized the PCR. Clones were sequenced by immunoSEQ multiplex PCR, and TCRdb holds only the in-frame ones, with some missing. The sample lists around 140,000 clones; approximately 80% were seen once. The study sampled nominally healthy donors, though unrecorded immune exposures were likely. This clone occurred once. No antigen is known for it. The receptor was isolated from a woman aged 40 to 55 in good health and CMV-seronegative. Sequencing was performed on PBMCs.

For the CDR3, the DNA is TGTGCCAGCAGCGAATCAACGAGGAGACTAGCGGGGGCCACCCCCTACAATGAGCAGTTCTTC. Encoded protein: CASSESTRRLAGATPYNEQFF. The chain couples TRBV9 to TRBJ2-1; 12 bases are shared with TRBD2. CDR1 SGDLS and CDR2 YYNGEE come from the germline V gene. Trimming took 3 bases from V and 2 from J; bases not matched to a gene: 18. The CDR3 sequence is 21 residues long.